These 4 T cell receptor beta chains share one sample of origin, sequenced in a study of blood T cell repertoires in COVID-19. The method was immunoSEQ multiplex PCR; TCRdb's version includes in-frame clones alone and lacks a portion of them. The table has 20,000 to 30,000 clones, around 60% seen once. The sequenced sample consisted of peripheral blood. The receptors were gathered from a man between 60 and 75 years old with active or convalescent COVID-19.

V usage is TRBV24-1 and J usage is TRBJ2-3, with 8 positions matching TRBD1. CDR1 and CDR2 (germline): KGHDR, SFDVKD. V lost 2 bases and J lost 1; bases outside the gene matches: 7. The CDR3 is made up of 17 amino acids. CDR3 in DNA: TGTGCCACCAGTGATTCGATGGACAGGGCGGGCACAGATACGCAGTATTTT. Its translation is CATSDSMDRAGTDTQYF.

This chain uses TRBV7-8 with TRBJ1-1; possibly TRBD1 for D (5 bases). This CDR3 region has 16 residues. Trimming shortened V by 5 bases and J by 0 bases, and 16 bases separated the two germline ends. The germline V gene encodes CDR1 SGHVS and CDR2 FQNEAQ. The CDR3 DNA reads TGTGCCAGCAGCGTTACAGGCCGGCGGATGAACACTGAAGCTTTCTTT. It translates to CASSVTGRRMNTEAFF.

By sample share, this clone is medium-sized (0.01 to 0.1%). The chain recombines TRBV20-1 with TRBJ1-6; D gene unclear. The CDR3 runs to 15 residues. Germline-derived CDR1 and CDR2 are DFQATT and SNEGSKA (reference sequence). V was pared by 3 bases and J by 0 bases, with 9 bases between. The CDR3 coding sequence is TGCAGTGCTAGTTTGGGGAGCTCCTATAATTCACCCCTCCACTTT. Translated, it gives CSASLGSSYNSPLHF.

The chain combines TRBV6-5 with TRBJ2-4, with TRBD1 identical over 8 bases. V lost 2 bases to trimming and J lost 2 bases; unmatched junction nucleotides: 5. The length of the CDR3 is 16 residues. Germline V lookup: CDR1 MNHEY, CDR2 SVGAGI. The CDR3 region is CASSYRNRGTKNIQYF. CDR3 sequence (DNA): TGTGCCAGCAGTTACAGAAACAGGGGGACCAAAAACATTCAGTACTTC.